The entry that follows covers one T cell receptor beta chain sequence. The CDR3 extends over 16 amino acids. Trimming cost V 1 base and J 2 bases; bases outside gene matches: 3. From germline, CDR1 is SEHNR and CDR2 FQNEAQ (reference sequence). This sample stems from a study of blood T cell repertoires in COVID-19. Study in general: T cells, B-cell-depleted T cells, or PBMCs provided the cDNA or gDNA that served as material.

As originally analysed: Reference gene primer amplification gave nucleated cell count estimates. Using immunoSEQ multiplex PCR, the repertoire was profiled, and TCRdb retains in-frame clones only, with some absent. The V and J calls and clone size are taken from that table; D and trimming were inferred from the DNA. The sample has 95,000 to 150,000 clones, roughly 89% seen once. The chain has TRBV7-9 and TRBJ2-2, with TRBD2 identical over 8 bases. The source of this sequence is a man between 40 and 49 years old with acute or convalescent COVID-19. The sample consisted of peripheral blood. This chain's CDR3 is CASSLGGLVNTGELFF. The CDR3 nucleotides read TGTGCCAGCAGCTTAGGGGGACTAGTCAACACCGGGGAGCTGTTTTTT. Complete variable domain (other parts from reference TRBV7-9 and TRBJ2-2): DTGVSQNPRHKITKRGQNVTFRCDPISEHNRLYWYRQTLGQGPEFLTYFQNEAQLEKSRLLSDRFSAERPKGSFSTLEIQRTEQGDSAMYLCASSLGGLVNTGELFFGEGSRLTVL.